This is a list of T cell receptor beta chains from one sample in a study of shared clonotypes between healthy human individuals. Sequencing used immunoSEQ multiplex PCR; TCRdb keeps in-frame clones, though not all of them. The sample shows about 490,000 clones, about 72% of them seen only once. What was sequenced was PBMCs. These receptors originate from a middle-aged woman in good health. Some clones in this sample may be carry-over from other donors' samples. The CDR3 runs from the conserved cysteine through the conserved F or W. A D gene is named only where the DNA matches it firmly. A clone size is listed for some rows: how often the clone was seen (once, few, many), or a class if it is expanded.

d_call clone_size j_call cdr3_length v_call cdr3_nt cdr3_aa
- - TRBJ2-3 10 TRBV20-1 TGCAGTGCTAGAGTAGATACGCAGTATTTT CSARVDTQYF
TRBD1 - TRBJ2-7 15 TRBV5-6 TGTGCCAGCAGCCCCGGACAGGGGGCGTCCTACGAGCAGTACTTC CASSPGQGASYEQYF
TRBD2 - TRBJ2-7 14 TRBV7-8 TGTGCCAGCAGCCGTACTAGCGGGGCCTACGAGCAGTACTTC CASSRTSGAYEQYF
TRBD2 few TRBJ2-7 15 TRBV2 TGTGCCAGCAGTCGTCTAGCGGGGGGATCTTACGAGCAGTACTTC CASSRLAGGSYEQYF
- once TRBJ2-3 12 TRBV5-5 TGTGCCAGCAGCTTGCTTACAGATACGCAGTATTTT CASSLLTDTQYF
TRBD1 many TRBJ2-3 17 TRBV5-1 TGCGCCAGCAGCTTTCGGGGACAGGGGGCTGACACAGATACGCAGTATTTT CASSFRGQGADTDTQYF
- - TRBJ1-4 14 TRBV7-2 TGTGCCAGCAGCCCCGCCAGGAGTAATGAAAAACTGTTTTTT CASSPARSNEKLFF
TRBD1 - TRBJ1-5 17 TRBV7-8 TGTGCCAGCAGCTTTTACAGGGGCATACCATTCAATCAGCCCCAGCATTTT CASSFYRGIPFNQPQHF
- - TRBJ2-3 11 TRBV5-1 TGCGCCAGCAGGTGGGGCGATACGCAGTATTTT CASRWGDTQYF
TRBD2 once TRBJ2-1 17 TRBV10-3 TGTGCCATCAGTGGGACTAGCTGGGAGTTGGGCTACAATGAGCAGTTCTTC CAISGTSWELGYNEQFF
- - TRBJ2-7 16 TRBV6-5 TGTGCCAGCAGTTACGGCCGGAGAGGAGGAGACTACGAGCAGTACTTC CASSYGRRGGDYEQYF
- - TRBJ2-7 14 TRBV19 TGTGCCAGTAACGGGGGAACCAGCTCCTACGAGCAGTACTTC CASNGGTSSYEQYF
- once TRBJ1-1 14 TRBV5-1 TGCGCCAGCAGCTTGGCCGTTGGGGAGACTGAAGCTTTCTTT CASSLAVGETEAFF
TRBD2 once TRBJ2-3 16 TRBV5-1 TGCGCCAGCTCCTCGGGACTAGCAGCAGGCACAGATACGCAGTATTTT CASSSGLAAGTDTQYF
TRBD1 few TRBJ1-2 12 TRBV7-8 TGTGCCAGCAGCCTTGGGACAGCTCTTTATACCTTC CASSLGTALYTF
TRBD2 - TRBJ2-7 12 TRBV29-1 TGCAGCGTGGCGCGGGAGGGAGACGAGCAGTACTTC CSVAREGDEQYF
TRBD2 few TRBJ2-5 15 TRBV7-3 TGTGCCAGCAGCCCTGCTAGCGGGAGTCAGGAGACCCAGTACTTC CASSPASGSQETQYF
- few TRBJ2-7 13 TRBV28 TGTGCCACCTCGACAGGCGGGGGCTACGAGCAGTACTTC CATSTGGGYEQYF
- few TRBJ2-1 16 TRBV6-4 TGTGCCAGCAGTGACTTAGGACGAAGCTCCTACAATGAGCAGTTCTTC CASSDLGRSSYNEQFF
TRBD1 - TRBJ1-4 15 TRBV28 TGTGCCAGCAGTTTAAGGGACAGGTTTGATGAAAAACTGTTTTTT CASSLRDRFDEKLFF
- once TRBJ2-5 15 TRBV6-4 TGTGCCAGCAGTGACTCGACGCCCGGGGAAGAGACCCAGTACTTC CASSDSTPGEETQYF
TRBD2 - TRBJ2-3 16 TRBV28 TGTGCCAGCAGTTTAGTCGGACTAGCGGAGATGGATACGCAGTATTTT CASSLVGLAEMDTQYF
- - TRBJ1-5 14 TRBV2 TGTGCCAGCACTGGACGGGTGGTTGGGCAGCCCCAGCATTTT CASTGRVVGQPQHF
TRBD1 - TRBJ1-5 14 TRBV7-2 TGTGCCAGCAGCGGACAGGGCGGCAATCAGCCCCAGCATTTT CASSGQGGNQPQHF
TRBD2 - TRBJ2-2 15 TRBV10-3 TGTGCCATCAGCCTCACAGCGGGAGGGACCGGGGAGCTGTTTTTT CAISLTAGGTGELFF
- few TRBJ2-7 14 TRBV5-4 TGTGCCAGCAGCCCGGACGCGGCTCTGGACGAGCAGTACTTC CASSPDAALDEQYF
- few TRBJ2-2 14 TRBV7-9 TGTGCCAGCAGCCCATGGGGATCCACCGGGGAGCTGTTTTTT CASSPWGSTGELFF